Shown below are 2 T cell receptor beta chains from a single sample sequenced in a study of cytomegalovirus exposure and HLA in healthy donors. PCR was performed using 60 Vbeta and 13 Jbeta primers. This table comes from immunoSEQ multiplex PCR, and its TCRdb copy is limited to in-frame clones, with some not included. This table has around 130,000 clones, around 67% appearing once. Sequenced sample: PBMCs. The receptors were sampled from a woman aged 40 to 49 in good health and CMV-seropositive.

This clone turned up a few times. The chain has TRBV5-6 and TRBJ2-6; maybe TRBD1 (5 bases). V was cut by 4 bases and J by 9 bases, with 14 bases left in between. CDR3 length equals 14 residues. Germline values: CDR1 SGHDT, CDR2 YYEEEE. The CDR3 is CASSLQGLGNVLTF. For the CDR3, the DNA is TGTGCCAGCAGCCTGCAGGGATTAGGCAACGTCCTGACTTTC.

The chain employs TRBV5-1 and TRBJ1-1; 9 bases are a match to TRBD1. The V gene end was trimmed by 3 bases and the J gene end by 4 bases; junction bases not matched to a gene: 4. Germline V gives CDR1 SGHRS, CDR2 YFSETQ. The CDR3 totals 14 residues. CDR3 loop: CASSSEQGATEAFF. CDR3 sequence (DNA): TGCGCCAGCAGCTCGGAACAGGGGGCCACTGAAGCTTTCTTT.